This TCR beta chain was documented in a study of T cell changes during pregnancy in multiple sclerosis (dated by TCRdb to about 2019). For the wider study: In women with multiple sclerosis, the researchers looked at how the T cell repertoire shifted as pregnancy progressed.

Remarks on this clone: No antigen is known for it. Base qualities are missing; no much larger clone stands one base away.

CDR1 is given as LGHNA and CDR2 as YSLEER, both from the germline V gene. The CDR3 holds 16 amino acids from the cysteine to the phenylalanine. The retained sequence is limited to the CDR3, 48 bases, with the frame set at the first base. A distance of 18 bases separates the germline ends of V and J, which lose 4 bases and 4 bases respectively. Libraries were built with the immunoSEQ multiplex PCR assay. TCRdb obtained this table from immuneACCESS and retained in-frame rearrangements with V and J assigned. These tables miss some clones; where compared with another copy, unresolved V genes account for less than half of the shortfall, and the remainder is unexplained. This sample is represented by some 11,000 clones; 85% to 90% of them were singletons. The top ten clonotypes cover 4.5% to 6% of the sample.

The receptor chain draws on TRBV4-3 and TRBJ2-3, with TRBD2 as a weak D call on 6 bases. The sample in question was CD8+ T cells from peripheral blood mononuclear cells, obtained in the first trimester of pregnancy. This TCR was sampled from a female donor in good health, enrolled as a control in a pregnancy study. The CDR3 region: CASSPEEGGGADTQYF. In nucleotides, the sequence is TGCGCCAGCAGCCCGGAGGAGGGTGGCGGGGCAGATACGCAGTATTTT.